These T cell receptor beta chains were read from a single sample in a study of blood T cell repertoires in COVID-19. Only in-frame clones appear in the TCRdb table, and some are missing; sequencing was by immunoSEQ multiplex PCR. The repertoire holds about 160,000 clones, with 80% as singletons. Material: PBMCs or T cells enriched from blood (not recorded which). The receptors come from a woman aged 60-70 years who had recovered from COVID-19. Each CDR3 is given without its conserved first and last residue.

>TRBV7-9
ASSTDRKSYGYT
>TRBV4-1
ASSQDSATNYGYT
>TRBV24-1
ATLILQRVHEQY
>TRBV24-1
ATSDSATGGFYEQY
>TRBV2
ASSPEVRSYNSPLH
>TRBV6-5
ASTTDRATGELF
>TRBV4-1
ASSQVAPWGGRYNEQF
>TRBV24-1
ATDGEGQGIYEQY
>TRBV7-3
ASRDPGRGGADTQY
>TRBV2
ATRQGTYEQY
>TRBV27
ASSARQGEESEGYT
>TRBV12-5
ASGLYRGLNTEAF
>TRBV10-3
AISPRGPDTQY
>TRBV30
AWSVREGGVPRDTQY
>TRBV19
ASSKRDRAQETQY
>TRBV3-1/TRBV3-2
ASSQEGAGFTDTQY
>TRBV2
ASVLFGNYGYT
>TRBV10-1
ASRDVTGTYASNEQF
>TRBV5-5
ASSLAGGSVEAF
>TRBV4-1
ASSQTTGSYQPQH
>TRBV5-6
ASSPTGGAENEQF
>TRBV10-1
ASSAAGGTF
>TRBV11-2
ASSSGGYENIQY
>TRBV21-1
ASIWGTGDYGYT
>TRBV30
AWSRGQQPQH
>TRBV3-1/TRBV3-2
ASSQGTSGAGELF
>TRBV27
ASRTGWMPQH
>TRBV19
ASSAGQGWGTYEQY
>TRBV6-5
ASSNARDSPLH
>TRBV20-1
SASWGQGLYEQY
>TRBV19
ASSTSGGLYNEQF
>TRBV19
ASSIQGKGEKLF
>TRBV19
ASSIDRGGSGYT
>TRBV4-1
ASSHTGGRGVAEAF
>TRBV15
ATSSNRGLTEAF
>TRBV27
ASSFSLANEQY
>TRBV6-5
ASIWAPPYEQY
>TRBV5-1
ASSPGLAASTDTQY
>TRBV3-1/TRBV3-2
ASSQGGVYGYT
>TRBV3-1/TRBV3-2
ASGQADGYT
>TRBV21-1
ASSKDGTLTANEQF